What follows describes a single T cell receptor (beta chain). Its cognate antigen is unknown. The record originates from a study of early T cells in non-severe SARS-CoV-2 infection. The overall study: Sequencing of unsorted whole blood was done on bulk RNA, leaving chains unpaired.

The CDR3 is made up of 12 amino acids. V was clipped by 9 bases and J by 0 bases, with 6 bases between them. Germline CDR1 MNHNS, CDR2 SASEGT. Each cDNA molecule carried a unique molecular identifier. TCRdb recomputed calls from the 5' RACE reads with MiXCR, one row per CDR3 protein. The sample has roughly 67,000 distinct CDR3 sequences, 9.5% to 13% seen once. General study findings and limits: Anti-spike CD8 responses were favored in VDJdb matching, and private and CD4 specificities were missed.

Material: whole blood. This sequence joins TRBV6-1 and TRBJ2-4; D not resolved. The sequence was collected from an adult who was a healthcare worker with PCR-confirmed SARS-CoV-2 infection or an uninfected control (not recorded which). The chain's CDR3 is CASEIAKNIQYF. The CDR3 nucleotides read TGTGCCAGTGAGATAGCCAAAAACATTCAGTACTTC.